The TCR beta chain described here comes from a study of tumor and adjacent non-tumor tissue in lung cancer. At the level of the study: The cohort had 12 adenocarcinoma, 2 squamous cell and 1 small cell patients. Stage I to III disease affected approximately 11 men and roughly five women aged about 31 to 76. Findings and caveats of the study: TCR diversity was significantly greater in tumor than normal lung tissue. Tumor repertoires had a smaller top 100 clone share than normal lung.

J gave up 4 bases and V 6 bases, and 5 bases lay outside the gene matches. The CDR3 loop spans 13 amino acids. No cell sorting was done before RNA was extracted from the tissue. More than 3 cm separated this lung sample from the edge of the tumor. About this clonotype: Its target is not known. With a much larger clone just one base away, this may be a read error. The CDR3 does not end in the conserved phenylalanine or tryptophan, so this is likely a read error.

TCRbeta libraries were built with three rounds of nested PCR, modified from ARM-PCR. TCRdb reprocessed the multiplex PCR reads with MiXCR, giving one entry per CDR3 protein. This table has some 100,000 distinct CDR3 sequences, roughly two thirds appearing once. The sequenced material came from distant non-tumor lung tissue. The clonotype comes from a young man with non-small cell lung cancer. This chain links TRBV12-3 or TRBV12-4 with TRBJ1-1, with TRBD1 matching 7 bases. CDR3 DNA: TGTGCCAGCAGCCTTGCAGGGGGCACTGAAGCTTTCTGT. Its translation: CASSLAGGTEAFC.